Below, 13 T cell receptor beta chains from the same sample are listed, as sequenced in a study of CD8+ T cells in alopecia areata. It was cDNA, reverse transcribed from extracted RNA, that served as the sequencing template. TCRdb's table, derived via immunoSEQ multiplex PCR, lists solely in-frame clones and lacks some. Here the sample spans 200,000 to 250,000 clones, over 60% being singletons. Treatment noted: oral pan-JAK inhibitor, 5-10 mg twice daily. Sequenced here: CD4+ T cells sorted from blood, sampled at roughly week 45, from a patient treated with tofacitinib. The source is a human donor with alopecia areata.

The chain uses TRBV2 and TRBJ1-2; 10 nucleotides align to TRBD1. Losses at the gene ends were 6 bases for V and 4 bases for J; bases not matched to a gene: 8. The length of the CDR3 is 15 residues. The germline gives CDR1 SNHLY, CDR2 FYNNEI. In DNA form, the CDR3 reads TGTGCCAGCAGCTCTCGGACAGGGGGTACCTATGGCTACACCTTC. Translation: CASSSRTGGTYGYTF. Together with reference TRBV2 and TRBJ1-2, the CDR3 gives the full variable domain: EPEVTQTPSHQVTQMGQEVILRCVPISNHLYFYWYRQILGQKVEFLVSFYNNEISEKSEIFDDQFSVERPDGSNFTLKIRSTKLEDSAMYFCASSSRTGGTYGYTFGSGTRLTVV.

This clone was counted a few times. This chain uses TRBV7-2 with TRBJ1-3, with a tentative D call TRBD1 (5 bases). Trimming cost V 5 bases and J 1 base, with 9 bases left between them. Germline-derived CDR1 and CDR2 are SGHTA and FQGNSA. The CDR3 extends over 14 amino acids. The CDR3 protein is CASSGTGSGNTIYF. In DNA form, the CDR3 reads TGTGCCAGCAGCGGTACAGGATCTGGAAACACCATATATTTT.

The chain combines TRBV10-3 with TRBJ2-1, with 7 bases aligning to TRBD1. J lost 12 bases, V lost 2 bases, and 7 bases had no gene match. CDR1 and CDR2 from the germline V gene are ENHRY and SYGVKD. This CDR3 comprises 13 residues. The CDR3 DNA follows: TGTGCCATCAGTGAGGGGTCCGGGACAGTGCAGTTCTTC. As protein: CAISEGSGTVQFF.

The DNA of the CDR3 is TGTGCCAGCAAACAAGGCCACGAGCAGTACTTC. This encodes CASKQGHEQYF. The J gene is TRBJ2-7, the V gene TRBV7-2; no clear D gene. The CDR3 spans 11 residues. The germline CDR1 and CDR2 sequences are SGHTA and FQGNSA. V was clipped by 7 bases and J by 5 bases, with 9 bases between them.

This clone was observed a single time. The gene calls are TRBV7-3 and TRBJ2-5, with D maybe TRBD2 (6 bases). V lost 5 bases to trimming and J lost 5 bases, with 12 bases between them. Germline CDR1 SGHTA, CDR2 FQGTGA. The CDR3 has 13 residues. The CDR3 region is CASSGLASETQYF. The CDR3 DNA reads TGTGCCAGCAGCGGTCTAGCGTCTGAGACCCAGTACTTC. Together with reference TRBV7-3 and TRBJ2-5, the CDR3 gives the full variable domain: GAGVSQTPSNKVTEKGKYVELRCDPISGHTALYWYRQSLGQGPEFLIYFQGTGAADDSGLPNDRFFAVRPEGSVSTLKIQRTERGDSAVYLCASSGLASETQYFGPGTRLLVL.

The chain couples TRBV29-1 to TRBJ1-1; D perhaps matches TRBD1 (5 bases). V shed 4 bases and J shed 1 base, with 19 bases lying between them. In germline, CDR1 is SQVTM, CDR2 ANQGSEA. The CDR3 is 16 amino acids. The CDR3: CSVVRGLGGKNTEAFF. CDR3 nucleotides: TGCAGCGTTGTCCGAGGGTTGGGGGGGAAGAACACTGAAGCTTTCTTT.

The chain has TRBV7-2 and TRBJ1-1, with unresolved D. Trimming took off 3 bases at V and 5 bases at J, with 10 bases between the two ends. This CDR3 spans 13 amino acids. Germline lookup yields CDR1 SGHTA and CDR2 FQGNSA. The DNA for the CDR3 is TGTGCCAGCAGCTTTGGCGGAAGGACTGAAGCTTTCTTT. The encoded protein is CASSFGGRTEAFF. The entire variable domain, with the rest obtained from reference TRBV7-2 and TRBJ1-1, is as follows: GAGVSQSPSNKVTEKGKDVELRCDPISGHTALYWYRQSLGQGLEFLIYFQGNSAPDKSGLPSDRFSAERTGGSVSTLTIQRTQQEDSAVYLCASSFGGRTEAFFGQGTRLTVV.

A few counts support this clone. The genes are TRBV19 and TRBJ2-7; tentatively, D is TRBD1 (5 bases). CDR1 LNHDA and CDR2 SQIVND come from the germline V gene (reference sequence). CDR3 length equals 13 residues. V gave up 2 bases and J gave up 3 bases, with 8 bases separating them. DNA for the CDR3: TGTGCCAGTAGTATATACACAGGCTACGAGCAGTACTTC. Protein product: CASSIYTGYEQYF. The full variable domain, its missing parts supplied by reference TRBV19 and TRBJ2-7, is DGGITQSPKYLFRKEGQNVTLSCEQNLNHDAMYWYRQDPGQGLRLIYYSQIVNDFQKGDIAEGYSVSREKKESFPLTVTSAQKNPTAFYLCASSIYTGYEQYFGPGTRLTVT.

The chain recombines TRBV7-2 with TRBJ2-3, with D perhaps TRBD1 or TRBD2 (5 bases each). The CDR3 is 13 amino acids. V shed 1 base and J shed 4 bases, with 6 bases lying between them. Germline V gene data show CDR1 as SGHTA and CDR2 as FQGNSA. The chain's CDR3 is CASSLVGADTQYF. The CDR3 DNA reads as TGTGCCAGCAGCTTAGTGGGGGCAGATACGCAGTATTTT.

The chain carries TRBV11-2 and TRBJ2-3; D gene unclear. This CDR3 region has 15 residues. Per the germline V gene, CDR1 is SGHAT and CDR2 is FQNNGV. V shed 1 base and J shed 4 bases, with 12 bases lying between them. The chain's CDR3 is CASSLGGGTPDTQYF. In nucleotides, the CDR3 is TGTGCCAGCAGCTTAGGAGGTGGCACCCCAGATACGCAGTATTTT.

This clone came up many times. The chain has TRBV18 and TRBJ2-5; D perhaps matches TRBD2 (6 bases). The CDR3 length is 13 residues. Germline V gene lookup returns CDR1 KGHSH and CDR2 LQKENI. V was shortened by 6 bases and J by 7 bases, with 15 bases between the two germline ends. The CDR3 protein is CASSTGGLGTQYF. Written as DNA, the CDR3 is TGTGCCAGCTCCACCGGGGGACTCGGGACCCAGTACTTC.

This clone was found a few times. The chain recombines TRBV28 with TRBJ1-2; D unclear. Germline loops: CDR1 MDHEN, CDR2 SYDVKM. The ends were cut back, 5 bases at V and 5 bases at J, with 9 bases in the middle. CDR3 size: 12 residues. CDR3 coding DNA: TGTGCCAGCAGTGCAGGTTCATATGGCTACACCTTC. This encodes CASSAGSYGYTF.

The chain is built from TRBV29-1 and TRBJ2-6; weak D call: TRBD1 (6 bases). V gave up 6 bases and J gave up 2 bases, with 14 bases separating them. The CDR3 has 15 amino acids. Germline values: CDR1 SQVTM, CDR2 ANQGSEA. CDR3 sequence (DNA): TGCAGCGTCTCACAGGGATGGCCTGGGGCCAACGTCCTGACTTTC. This encodes CSVSQGWPGANVLTF.